A selection of T cell receptor beta chains follows, all from one sample in a study of blood T cell repertoires in COVID-19. Here immunoSEQ multiplex PCR was the method, and the copy in TCRdb shows in-frame clones only, minus some. The sample holds roughly 190,000 clones; around 80% are singletons and the top ten take less than 3.5%. Sample: peripheral blood. These TCRs come from a man aged 50 to 59 with active or convalescent COVID-19. Both conserved end residues are part of each CDR3. Fields, in order: J gene, V gene, D gene, clone size, CDR3 protein, CDR3 DNA. D genes are given only for firm matches. Clone size is given for some rows only: seen once, a few or many times, or a class if the clone is expanded.

TRBJ1-5	TRBV11-2	TRBD1	.	CASSSGGGGQPQHF	TGTGCCAGCAGTTCAGGGGGTGGGGGGCAGCCCCAGCATTTT
TRBJ1-1	TRBV5-8	.	.	CASSLGLTKNTEAFF	TGTGCCAGCAGCTTGGGGCTCACCAAGAACACTGAAGCTTTCTTT
TRBJ1-2	TRBV12-2	.	.	CASGRRDYYTF	TGTGCAAGTGGACGGAGAGACTACTACACCTTC
TRBJ2-3	TRBV5-4	.	.	CASSPQTSRPDTQYF	TGTGCCAGCAGCCCACAGACTAGTCGCCCAGATACGCAGTATTTT
TRBJ1-5	TRBV15	.	.	CATSRDAGAQPQHF	TGTGCCACCAGCAGAGACGCGGGTGCTCAGCCCCAGCATTTT
TRBJ1-2	TRBV6-2/TRBV6-3	.	.	CASSNINYGYTF	TGTGCCAGCAGCAACATAAACTATGGCTACACCTTC
TRBJ2-5	TRBV11-1	.	.	CASSLLQGGETQYF	TGTGCCAGCAGCTTACTACAGGGCGGGGAGACCCAGTACTTC
TRBJ2-1	TRBV7-8	.	.	CASSLAGEGGPWNEQFF	TGTGCCAGCAGCTTAGCCGGGGAGGGGGGCCCGTGGAATGAGCAGTTCTTC
TRBJ2-5	TRBV13	.	.	CASSLVAGQLETQYF	TGTGCCAGCAGCTTAGTAGCGGGACAGTTGGAGACCCAGTACTTC
TRBJ2-7	TRBV24-1	TRBD1	.	CATSDSRQGGYEQYF	TGTGCCACCAGTGATTCCCGACAGGGGGGCTACGAGCAGTACTTC
TRBJ1-2	TRBV3-1/TRBV3-2	.	.	CASSPDSRYGYTF	TGTGCCAGCAGCCCCGACAGTCGCTATGGCTACACCTTC
TRBJ1-3	TRBV9	TRBD1	.	CASSSGQARGNTIYF	TGTGCCAGCAGCTCAGGACAGGCAAGGGGAAACACCATATATTTT
TRBJ2-3	TRBV7-2	TRBD1	.	CASSLEGARSTDTQYF	TGTGCCAGCAGCTTAGAGGGGGCGCGTAGCACAGATACGCAGTATTTT
TRBJ2-3	TRBV3-1/TRBV3-2	TRBD1	.	CASSQDHWWTGPRTDTQYF	TGTGCCAGCAGCCAAGATCATTGGTGGACAGGACCAAGGACAGATACGCAGTATTTT
TRBJ1-6	TRBV6-5	.	.	CASRLDIMRSPLHF	TGTGCCAGCAGACTGGACATTATGCGATCACCCCTCCACTTT
TRBJ1-5	TRBV27	TRBD1	.	CASSLMRTGAINQPQHF	TGTGCCAGCAGTCTCATGCGGACAGGGGCGATCAATCAGCCCCAGCATTTT
TRBJ2-3	TRBV19	TRBD2	.	CASSAPGRGGTDTQYF	TGTGCCAGTAGTGCCCCCGGGCGGGGGGGCACAGATACGCAGTATTTT
TRBJ2-3	TRBV3-1/TRBV3-2	TRBD2	.	CASSQGLAGDTDTQYF	TGTGCCAGCAGCCAGGGACTAGCGGGAGACACAGATACGCAGTATTTT
TRBJ1-1	TRBV5-4	.	.	CASSFNGGTEAFF	TGTGCCAGCAGCTTTAATGGCGGGACTGAAGCTTTCTTT
TRBJ2-7	TRBV28	.	.	CASSPHTSWASYEQYF	TGTGCCAGCAGTCCTCATACTAGCTGGGCTTCCTACGAGCAGTACTTC
TRBJ1-4	TRBV5-5	.	.	CASSRGGNEKLFF	TGTGCCAGCAGCCGGGGGGGTAATGAAAAACTGTTTTTT
TRBJ1-1	TRBV3-1/TRBV3-2	.	.	CASSHDSQAFF	TGTGCCAGCAGCCACGACAGTCAAGCTTTCTTT
TRBJ1-1	TRBV19	.	.	CASSIPRLNTEAFF	TGTGCCAGTAGTATCCCGCGGCTGAACACTGAAGCTTTCTTT
TRBJ2-5	TRBV9	.	.	CASSVAAQGLETQYF	TGTGCCAGCAGCGTGGCCGCCCAGGGGTTGGAGACCCAGTACTTC
TRBJ2-2	TRBV28	.	few	CASTRVGRTGELFF	TGTGCCAGCACCAGGGTGGGGAGGACCGGGGAGCTGTTTTTT
TRBJ2-1	TRBV20-1	.	.	CSADSNEQFF	TGCAGTGCCGACAGCAATGAGCAGTTCTTC
TRBJ1-6	TRBV7-9	TRBD1	.	CASSLDRDRAYNSPLHF	TGTGCCAGCAGTTTGGACCGAGACAGGGCATATAATTCACCCCTCCACTTT
TRBJ1-1	TRBV9	.	.	CASSVRGDLWGLNTEAFF	TGTGCCAGCAGCGTGAGAGGGGACCTATGGGGGCTGAACACTGAAGCTTTCTTT
TRBJ1-1	TRBV6-5	.	.	CASSYGAGSTEAFF	TGTGCCAGCAGTTATGGGGCCGGCAGCACTGAAGCTTTCTTT
TRBJ2-7	TRBV29-1	TRBD1	.	CSGGSGQGPGEQYF	TGCAGCGGAGGGTCCGGACAGGGGCCCGGCGAGCAGTACTTC